This section outlines one TCR beta chain sequence together with its context. Antigen unknown. This sample was taken from a study of cytomegalovirus exposure and HLA in healthy donors. The ends were cut back, 4 bases at V and 2 bases at J, with 17 bases in the middle. This CDR3 is built from 16 residues. Germline CDR1 reads SGHDN; CDR2 reads FVKESK. Findings and limits, study-wide: Cytomegalovirus status, reportedly, was diagnosed with high specificity and sensitivity by the classifier. Sequencing likely produced, as an artifact, a cluster of highly shared sequence variants.

Both 60 Vbeta primers and 13 Jbeta primers went into the PCR. Here immunoSEQ multiplex PCR was the method, and the copy in TCRdb shows in-frame clones only, minus some. The sample lists approximately 79,000 clones; more than 60% were seen once. The sequencing sample was made of PBMCs. The rearrangement uses TRBV14 and TRBJ2-5; weak D call: TRBD2 (5 bases). The origin of this receptor is a man aged 35-49 years in good health and CMV-seronegative. This CDR3 is CASSRSGGSRQETQYF. The CDR3 bases are TGTGCCAGCAGCCGCTCTGGTGGGAGTAGGCAAGAGACCCAGTACTTC.